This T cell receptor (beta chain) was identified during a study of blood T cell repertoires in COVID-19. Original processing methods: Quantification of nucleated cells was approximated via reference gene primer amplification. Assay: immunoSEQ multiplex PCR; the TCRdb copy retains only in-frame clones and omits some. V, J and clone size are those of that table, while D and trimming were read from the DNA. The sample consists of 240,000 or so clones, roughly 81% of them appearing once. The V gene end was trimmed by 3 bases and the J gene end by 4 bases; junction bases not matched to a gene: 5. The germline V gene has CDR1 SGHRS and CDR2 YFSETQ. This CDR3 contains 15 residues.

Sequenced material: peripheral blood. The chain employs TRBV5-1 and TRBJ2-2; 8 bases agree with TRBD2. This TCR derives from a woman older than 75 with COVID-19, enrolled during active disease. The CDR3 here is CASSYDSGSTGELFF. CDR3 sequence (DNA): TGCGCCAGCAGCTATGACAGCGGGAGCACCGGGGAGCTGTTTTTT.